This is a list of T cell receptor beta chains from one sample in a study of shared clonotypes between healthy human individuals. The assay was immunoSEQ multiplex PCR, and TCRdb's table has in-frame clones only and misses some. The table shows approximately 1,500,000 clones, with approximately 98% occurring only once. The sequenced sample was naive CD4+ T cells sorted from blood. These receptor sequences come from a young man in good health. Each CDR3 is given with its conserved first and last residue. Each record gives: V gene, J gene, clone size, CDR3 protein. Clone size is shown for a subset of rows, as once, few, many or a class of expanded clone.

>TRBV5-1|TRBJ1-1|-
CASSSNAVGTTEAFF
>TRBV6-4|TRBJ2-2|-
CASSEVGLAGFTFPTGELFF
>TRBV5-1|TRBJ2-1|-
CASSPGTGDWTYNEQFF
>TRBV2|TRBJ1-2|-
CATGRVVGSNYGYTF
>TRBV27|TRBJ2-5|-
CASRPGGQETQYF
>TRBV5-4|TRBJ2-7|-
CASSLARGLAYEQYF
>TRBV7-9|TRBJ1-3|-
CASSFRNSGNTIYF
>TRBV29-1|TRBJ2-3|once
CSVRLRTDTQYF
>TRBV28|TRBJ1-2|-
CASSFPLRSNYGYTF
>TRBV14|TRBJ2-3|-
CASSQYEILVDTQYF
>TRBV29-1|TRBJ2-3|-
CSVERAGTDTQYF
>TRBV18|TRBJ2-3|once
CASSPGPGGGGTDTQYF
>TRBV4-3|TRBJ2-5|-
CASSPGPPGQLQQETQYF
>TRBV9|TRBJ2-1|-
CASSVLGLNNEQFF
>TRBV14|TRBJ1-5|-
CASSPTHSNQPQHF
>TRBV18|TRBJ2-5|-
CASSPLGTVQETQYF
>TRBV7-9|TRBJ2-1|once
CASSWDGASGYNEQFF
>TRBV27|TRBJ1-1|-
CASSLLIPGGTEAFF
>TRBV25-1|TRBJ2-5|-
CASSEGGTAQETQYF
>TRBV19|TRBJ2-2|once
CASSKLVRGELFF
>TRBV5-1|TRBJ1-1|-
CASSLDGTALGEAFF
>TRBV7-2|TRBJ2-7|-
CASSITGTGLYEQYF
>TRBV5-1|TRBJ2-3|-
CASSLGIGDSTDTQYF
>TRBV18|TRBJ2-7|-
CASSASRGPPYEQYF
>TRBV6-6|TRBJ2-3|-
CASSRDHKGDTQYF
>TRBV2|TRBJ2-3|-
CASLQGARTDTQYF
>TRBV9|TRBJ2-1|-
CASSVGTVSIGNEQFF
>TRBV7-6|TRBJ2-7|-
CASSPRGSSSYEQYF
>TRBV5-1|TRBJ2-1|-
CASSFRGRIEYNEQFF
>TRBV27|TRBJ2-7|-
CASSWGQFYEQYF